A selection of T cell receptor beta chains follows, all from one sample in a study of T-cell memory formation after mild COVID-19. TCRdb redid the calling of the 5' RACE reads with MiXCR, one entry per CDR3 protein. This table holds 470,000 or so distinct CDR3 sequences, 15% to 20% found once. The sequenced material came from PBMCs or a T cell subset sorted from them (not recorded which). The source of these receptors is an adult woman who had mild COVID-19 (a few samples of this study predate the infection). Cell type and time point are not known. Both conserved end residues are part of each CDR3. Each record gives: clone size, V gene, CDR3 protein. Size is stated for part of the rows, as once, few or many counts, or as a class when the clone is expanded.

few,TRBV6-5,CASTAQGKETDTQYF
NA,TRBV20-1,CSARPPTWTSGLRTDTQYF
few,TRBV29-1,CSVEGLAGGIDYNEQFF
few,TRBV7-9,CASSPPSLRVTGYTF
NA,TRBV7-9,CASSFPSNTGELFF
few,TRBV7-8,CASSLARVGPRNEQFF
NA,TRBV15,CATSGLAGSYNEQFF
few,TRBV24-1,CATSDLGDGGAHPEQFF
NA,TRBV5-1,CASSWGQGMNTEAFF
NA,TRBV6-6,CASSIQSDNQPQHF
many,TRBV5-1,CASSLEGPYNEQFF
NA,TRBV5-4,CASSIGTGGQDTQYF
NA,TRBV6-2/TRBV6-3,CASSYHGTQNTGELFF
few,TRBV7-3,CASSLSVRRDTGELFF
few,TRBV7-9,CASSEQGPNYGYTF
many,TRBV5-5,CASSFDASGYNEQFF
NA,TRBV7-9,CASSSPPGRQFF
few,TRBV5-1,CASTRLAGYNEQFF
few,TRBV6-1,CASRREVTLNTEAFF
few,TRBV3-1,CASSQAGTSGNEQFF
NA,TRBV4-2,CASSQATIAGGRSSYNEQFF
few,TRBV6-5,CASSTLPPLSYEQYF
few,TRBV6-6,CASSLWAGEENEQFF
NA,TRBV18,CASSPAGGYSGNTIYF
NA,TRBV2,CASSDAGLATGDEQFF
NA,TRBV3-1,CASSQPSSVPPTDTQYF
NA,TRBV18,CASSPASEIHTKISGELFF
few,TRBV3-1,CASSQGEEQYNEQFF
few,TRBV7-2,CASSFGSLDTQYF
few,TRBV12-3/TRBV12-4,CASSSGSPADTQYF
NA,TRBV27,CASSLSVAALGETQYF
few,TRBV25-1,CASSKGITSTDTQYF
NA,TRBV29-1,CSVGTEGYTF
NA,TRBV5-1,CASSPTNSAKNIQYF
few,TRBV27,CASSNQAGDTQYF
NA,TRBV25-1,CASQRSAGDLQETQYF
few,TRBV10-3,CAISEPLGGLTEAFF
NA,TRBV29-1,CSVQWAYEQYF
few,TRBV15,CATSQGQETQYF
few,TRBV12-3/TRBV12-4,CASSLQGRGRDEQFF
NA,TRBV3-1,CASSQGGSGSYNEQFF
once,TRBV3-1,CASSPSRGAPASTDTQYF
NA,TRBV7-7,CASSLAGNAGVEQFF
few,TRBV20-1,CSAIDRRPNTGELFF
few,TRBV3-1,CASSPSVSYNEQFF
many,TRBV12-3/TRBV12-4,CATQRTGYGYTF
NA,TRBV5-1,CASSRESEQYF
many,TRBV20-1,CSARQGNQPQHF
NA,TRBV7-3,CASRGTSGNEQFF
NA,TRBV7-9,CASSIQQGGAHEQYF
NA,TRBV9,CASSVVRRPYNEQFF
few,TRBV7-6,CASSLARGGEAKNIQYF
few,TRBV7-8,CASSPISLRTQYF
few,TRBV14,CASSVAGGAPYEQYF
few,TRBV10-3,CAISESMEGAGEQFF